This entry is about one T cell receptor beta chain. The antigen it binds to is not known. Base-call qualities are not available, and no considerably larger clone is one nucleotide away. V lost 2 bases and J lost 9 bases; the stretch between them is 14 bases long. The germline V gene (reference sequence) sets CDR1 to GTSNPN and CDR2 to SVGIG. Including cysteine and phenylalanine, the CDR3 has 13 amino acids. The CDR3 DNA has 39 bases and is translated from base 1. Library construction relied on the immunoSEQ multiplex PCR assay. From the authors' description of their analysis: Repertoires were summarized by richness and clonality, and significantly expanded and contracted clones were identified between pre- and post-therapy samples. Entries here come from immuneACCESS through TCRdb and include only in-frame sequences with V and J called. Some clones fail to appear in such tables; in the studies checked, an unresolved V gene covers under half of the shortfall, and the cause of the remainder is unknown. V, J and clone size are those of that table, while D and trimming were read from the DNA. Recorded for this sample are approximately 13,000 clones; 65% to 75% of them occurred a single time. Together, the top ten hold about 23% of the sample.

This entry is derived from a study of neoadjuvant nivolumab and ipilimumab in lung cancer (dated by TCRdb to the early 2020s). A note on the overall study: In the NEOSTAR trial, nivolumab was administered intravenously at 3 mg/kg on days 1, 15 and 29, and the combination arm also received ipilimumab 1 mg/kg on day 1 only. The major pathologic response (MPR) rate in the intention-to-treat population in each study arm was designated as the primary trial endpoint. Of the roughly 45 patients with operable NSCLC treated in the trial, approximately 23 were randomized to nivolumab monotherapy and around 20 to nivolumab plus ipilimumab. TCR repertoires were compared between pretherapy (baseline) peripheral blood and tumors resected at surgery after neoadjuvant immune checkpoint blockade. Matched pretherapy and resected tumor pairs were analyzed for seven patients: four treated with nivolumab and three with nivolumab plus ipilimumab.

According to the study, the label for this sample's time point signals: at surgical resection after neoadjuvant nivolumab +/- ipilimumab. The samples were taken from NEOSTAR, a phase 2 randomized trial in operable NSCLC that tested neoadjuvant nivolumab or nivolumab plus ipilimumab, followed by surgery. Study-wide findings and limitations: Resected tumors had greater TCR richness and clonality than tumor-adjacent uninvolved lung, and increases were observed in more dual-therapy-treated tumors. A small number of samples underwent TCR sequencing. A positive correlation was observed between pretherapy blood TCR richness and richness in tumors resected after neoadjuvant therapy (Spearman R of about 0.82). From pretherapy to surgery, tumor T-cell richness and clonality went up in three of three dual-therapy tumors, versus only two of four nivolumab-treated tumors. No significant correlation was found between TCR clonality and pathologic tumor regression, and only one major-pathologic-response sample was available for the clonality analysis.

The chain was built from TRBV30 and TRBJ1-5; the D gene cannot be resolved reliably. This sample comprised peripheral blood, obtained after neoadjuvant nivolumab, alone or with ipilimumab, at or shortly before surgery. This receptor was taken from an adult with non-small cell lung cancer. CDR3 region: CAWSKEALRPQHF. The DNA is TGTGCCTGGAGTAAGGAAGCGTTACGGCCCCAGCATTTT.